The TCR beta chain under discussion was sequenced for a study of shared clonotypes between healthy human individuals. Germline assignment: CDR1 SGDLS and CDR2 YYNGEE. Between the trimmed V and J ends, which lost 6 bases and 0 bases, there was a span of 11 bases. The CDR3 runs to 14 residues. Measured with immunoSEQ multiplex PCR; TCRdb has only the in-frame clones, and not every one. The sample contains approximately 1.5 million clones, around 98% of which appear only once. In regard to this clone: Other DNA sequences in this specimen translate into the identical CDR3.

The sequenced sample consisted of naive CD4+ T cells sorted from blood. Documented subset: CD45RA+ positively selected. The sequence derives from a man aged 25-45 years in good health. J is TRBJ2-3 and V is TRBV9; D is uncertain. CDR3 region: CASKVGPSTDTQYF. CDR3 DNA sequence: TGTGCCAGCAAAGTGGGCCCTAGCACAGATACGCAGTATTTT.